This T cell receptor beta chain came from a study of molecular identifiers for immune sequencing clone quantification. Study in general: Naive CD8 cell RNA, from approximately 20,000 or 100,000 cells, was split five ways in replicates, with four sequenced.

Study conclusions and caveats: Clonotypes topping 20 RNA copies carried over 98% of effector molecules but under 1% of naive ones.

With listed TCR primers and previously described methods, bulk TCR libraries were prepared. Via MiXCR, TCRdb re-called the PCR reads, giving one row per CDR3 protein. The sample lists approximately 670,000 distinct CDR3 sequences, about 20% occurring once. The table lists this clonotype with many counts. Its antigen is undetermined. With RNA at 10%, 30% or 50%, naive CD8 libraries came from roughly 18,000 to 920,000 sorted cells. Germline V gene lookup returns CDR1 LGHDT and CDR2 YNNKEL (reference sequence). The length of the CDR3 is 12 residues. V was pared by 0 bases and J by 7 bases, with 7 bases between.

The specimen was naive CD8+ T cells from blood, with Jurkat cell RNA spiked in. Documented subset: FACS-sorted CD8+CD4-CCR7+CD45RA+ naive T cells. This chain links TRBV3-1 with TRBJ2-7; D is ambiguous. The receptor comes from a human donor in good health. Some libraries in this study had Jurkat cell RNA spiked in. CDR3: CASSQETEEQYF. The CDR3 bases are TGTGCCAGCAGCCAAGAGACTGAGGAGCAGTACTTC.